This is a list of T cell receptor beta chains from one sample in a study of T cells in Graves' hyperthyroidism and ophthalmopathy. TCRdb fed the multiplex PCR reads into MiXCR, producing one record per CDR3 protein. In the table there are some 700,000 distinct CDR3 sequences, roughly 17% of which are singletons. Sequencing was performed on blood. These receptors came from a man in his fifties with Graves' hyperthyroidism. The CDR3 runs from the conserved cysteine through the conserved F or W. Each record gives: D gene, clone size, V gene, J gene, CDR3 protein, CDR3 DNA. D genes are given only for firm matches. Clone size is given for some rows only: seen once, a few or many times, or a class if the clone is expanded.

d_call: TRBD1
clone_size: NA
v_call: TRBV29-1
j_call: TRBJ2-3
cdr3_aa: CSVPGTGSTDTQYF
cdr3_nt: TGCAGCGTTCCCGGGACAGGGAGCACAGATACGCAGTATTTT

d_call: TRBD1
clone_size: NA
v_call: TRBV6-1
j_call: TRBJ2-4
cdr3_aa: CASSEQDRSFNHIQYF
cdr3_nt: TGTGCCAGCAGTGAACAGGACAGGTCTTTTAACCACATTCAGTACTTC

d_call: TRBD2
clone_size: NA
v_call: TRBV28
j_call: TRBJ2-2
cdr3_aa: CASRGVGAGEGTGELFF
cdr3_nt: TGTGCCAGCAGGGGGGTCGGAGCGGGAGAGGGTACCGGGGAGCTGTTTTTT

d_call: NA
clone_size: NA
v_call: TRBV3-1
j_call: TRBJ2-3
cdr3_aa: CASSQSSMPSTDTQYF
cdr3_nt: TGTGCCAGCAGCCAATCGTCAATGCCTAGCACAGATACGCAGTATTTT

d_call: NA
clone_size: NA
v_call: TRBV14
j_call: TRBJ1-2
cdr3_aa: CASSQGDSGIIYGYTF
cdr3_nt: TGTGCCAGCAGCCAAGGGGATAGCGGTATAATTTATGGCTACACCTTC

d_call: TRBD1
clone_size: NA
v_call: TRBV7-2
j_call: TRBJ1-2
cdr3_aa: CASSSSSQGVEGYTF
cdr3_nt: TGTGCCAGCAGCTCGAGCTCACAGGGGGTTGAAGGCTACACCTTC

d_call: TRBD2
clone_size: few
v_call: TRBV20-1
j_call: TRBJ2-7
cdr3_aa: CSASNPTSGSYEQYF
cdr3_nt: TGCAGTGCTAGCAACCCAACTAGCGGGAGCTACGAGCAGTACTTC

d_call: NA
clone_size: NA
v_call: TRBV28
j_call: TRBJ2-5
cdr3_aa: CASMFWGSLGETQYF
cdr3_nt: TGTGCCAGCATGTTCTGGGGGAGTCTAGGAGAGACCCAGTACTTC

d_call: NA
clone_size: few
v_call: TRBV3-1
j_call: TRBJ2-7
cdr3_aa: CASSQGRGSYEQYF
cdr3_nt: TGTGCCAGCAGCCAAGGGCGGGGCTCCTACGAGCAGTACTTC

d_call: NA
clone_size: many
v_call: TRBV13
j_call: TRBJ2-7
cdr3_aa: CASSLVFNDEQYF
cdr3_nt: TGTGCCAGCAGCTTAGTGTTTAATGACGAGCAGTACTTC

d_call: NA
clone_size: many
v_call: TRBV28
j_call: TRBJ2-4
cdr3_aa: CASSLWGGRAKNIQYF
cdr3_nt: TGTGCCAGCAGTTTATGGGGTGGACGAGCCAAAAACATTCAGTACTTC

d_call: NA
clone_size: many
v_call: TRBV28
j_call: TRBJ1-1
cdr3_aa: CASTLGREAFF
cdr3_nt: TGTGCCAGCACTTTGGGACGGGAAGCTTTCTTT

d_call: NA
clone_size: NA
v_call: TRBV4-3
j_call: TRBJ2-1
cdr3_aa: CASSHSKNGQFF
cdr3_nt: TGCGCCAGCAGCCACTCCAAGAATGGGCAGTTCTTC

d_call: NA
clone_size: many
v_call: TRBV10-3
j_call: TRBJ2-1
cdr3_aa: CAISGSDNEQFF
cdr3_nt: TGTGCCATCAGCGGGAGTGACAATGAGCAGTTCTTC

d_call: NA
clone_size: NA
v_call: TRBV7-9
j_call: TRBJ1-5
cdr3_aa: CASSLGQSGQPQHF
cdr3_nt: TGTGCCAGCAGCTTAGGTCAGTCGGGGCAGCCCCAGCATTTT

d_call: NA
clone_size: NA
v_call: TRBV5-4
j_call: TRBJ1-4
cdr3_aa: CASSTKGRRGKLFF
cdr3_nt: TGTGCCAGCAGCACCAAGGGGAGACGGGGAAAACTGTTTTTT

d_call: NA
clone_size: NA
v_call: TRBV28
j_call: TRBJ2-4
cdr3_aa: CASAEDLAKNIQYF
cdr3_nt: TGTGCCAGCGCCGAAGACCTAGCCAAAAACATTCAGTACTTC

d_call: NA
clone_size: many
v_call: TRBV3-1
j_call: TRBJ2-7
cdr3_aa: CASSQRRYEQYF
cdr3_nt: TGTGCCAGCAGCCAAAGGAGGTACGAGCAGTACTTC

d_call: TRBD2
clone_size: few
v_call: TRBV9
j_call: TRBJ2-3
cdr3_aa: CASSAFGGLRERADTQYF
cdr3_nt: TGTGCCAGCAGCGCATTTGGGGGGTTGCGGGAGAGAGCAGATACGCAGTATTTT

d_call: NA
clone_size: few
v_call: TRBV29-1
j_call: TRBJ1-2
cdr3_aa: CSVEDLLWGYLGYTF
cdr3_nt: TGCAGCGTTGAAGATCTTCTCTGGGGGTACCTGGGCTACACCTTC

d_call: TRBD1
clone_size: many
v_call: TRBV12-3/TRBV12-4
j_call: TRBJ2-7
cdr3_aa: CASSLDTGGNEQYF
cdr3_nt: TGTGCCAGCAGTTTAGATACAGGGGGAAACGAGCAGTACTTC

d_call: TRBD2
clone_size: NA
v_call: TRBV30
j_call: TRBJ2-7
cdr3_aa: CAWSPWTSSEQYF
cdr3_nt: TGTGCCTGGAGTCCCTGGACTAGCTCCGAGCAGTACTTC

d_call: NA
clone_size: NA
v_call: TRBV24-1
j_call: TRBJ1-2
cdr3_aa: CATSDPWSHGYTF
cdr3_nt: TGTGCCACCAGTGACCCATGGTCCCATGGCTACACCTTC

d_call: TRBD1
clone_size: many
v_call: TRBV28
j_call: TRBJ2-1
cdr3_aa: CASSSWTGGWNNEQFF
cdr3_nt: TGTGCCAGCAGTTCCTGGACAGGGGGTTGGAACAATGAGCAGTTCTTC

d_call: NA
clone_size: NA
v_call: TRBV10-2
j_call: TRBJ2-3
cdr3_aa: CASSEVATPSTDTQYF
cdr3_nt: TGCGCCAGCAGTGAGGTTGCGACGCCATCCACAGATACGCAGTATTTT

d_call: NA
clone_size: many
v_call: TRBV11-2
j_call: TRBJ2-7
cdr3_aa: CASSLDQAAYEQYF
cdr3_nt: TGTGCCAGCAGCTTAGATCAGGCGGCCTACGAGCAGTACTTC

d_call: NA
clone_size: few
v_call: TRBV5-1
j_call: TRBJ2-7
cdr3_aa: CASSYDGASPYEQYF
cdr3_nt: TGCGCCAGCAGCTATGACGGGGCTTCTCCCTACGAGCAGTACTTC

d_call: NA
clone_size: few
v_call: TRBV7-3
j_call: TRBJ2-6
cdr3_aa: CASSLTGRRSGANVLTF
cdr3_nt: TGTGCCAGCAGCCTTACGGGACGTCGCTCTGGGGCCAACGTCCTGACTTTC

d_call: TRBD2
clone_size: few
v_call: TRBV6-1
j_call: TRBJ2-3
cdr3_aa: CASSKSGTSGGRNTQYF
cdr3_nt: TGTGCCAGCAGTAAATCCGGGACGTCGGGCGGGAGAAATACGCAGTATTTT

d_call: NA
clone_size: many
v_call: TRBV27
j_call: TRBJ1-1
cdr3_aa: CASVRGGGGSTEAFF
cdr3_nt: TGTGCCAGCGTTAGGGGGGGGGGTGGAAGCACTGAAGCTTTCTTT

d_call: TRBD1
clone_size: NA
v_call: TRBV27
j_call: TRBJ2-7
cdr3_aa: CASRALRGQGASYEQYF
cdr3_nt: TGTGCCAGCAGAGCCCTTAGGGGACAGGGGGCTTCCTACGAGCAGTACTTC

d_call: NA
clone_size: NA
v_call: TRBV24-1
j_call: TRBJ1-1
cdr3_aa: CATASGGLNTEAFF
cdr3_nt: TGTGCCACCGCTTCCGGGGGGCTTAACACTGAAGCTTTCTTT